Following are 26 T cell receptor beta chains from one sample sequenced in a study of T cell responses to AZD1222 COVID-19 vaccine. The method was immunoSEQ multiplex PCR; TCRdb's version includes in-frame clones alone and lacks a portion of them. This table holds 140,000 to 150,000 clones, approximately 85% found once. Source: peripheral blood, taken on day 0 of AZD1222 vaccination. These receptors were taken from an adult in good health.

The V gene is TRBV10-2, the J gene TRBJ2-3, with D possibly TRBD2 on 5 matching bases. This CDR3 contains 15 residues. The V gene lost 8 bases and the J gene lost 0 bases, with 15 bases spanning the gap. Germline assignment: CDR1 WSHSY and CDR2 SAAADI. The CDR3 DNA reads TGCGCCAGCCGAGTGGGCGGGCCTAGCACAGATACGCAGTATTTT. The encoded protein is CASRVGGPSTDTQYF.

The CDR3 loop is CASSSDRGTEAFF. CDR3 bases: TGTGCCAGCAGTTCCGACAGGGGAACTGAAGCTTTCTTT. This sequence joins TRBV12-3 or TRBV12-4 and TRBJ1-1, with TRBD1 matching over 8 bases. The CDR3 is 13 amino acids. J lost 5 bases, V lost 4 bases, and 3 bases had no gene match.

The V gene is TRBV5-1, the J gene TRBJ1-2; 7 bases agree with TRBD1. This CDR3 comprises 15 residues. Germline V lookup: CDR1 SGHRS, CDR2 YFSETQ. With 3 bases clipped from V and 4 bases from J, the junction kept 9 bases outside the gene matches. The CDR3 DNA is TGCGCCAGCAGCTGGGACAGTTTTCAAACCTATGGCTACACCTTC. This codes for CASSWDSFQTYGYTF.

For the CDR3, the DNA is TGCAGCGCAGGACAGAACCTAAATGAAAAACTGTTTTTT. This codes for CSAGQNLNEKLFF. V is TRBV29-1 and J is TRBJ1-4; maybe TRBD1 (6 bases). The CDR3 has 13 amino acids. Germline-derived CDR1 and CDR2 are SQVTM and ANQGSEA. The ends were cut back, 7 bases at V and 5 bases at J, with 14 bases in the middle.

The chain joins TRBV20-1 to TRBJ1-1, with D possibly being TRBD1 (5 bases). The CDR3 extends over 16 amino acids. Trimming pared 3 bases from V and 4 bases from J, leaving 21 bases between. Per germline, CDR1 DFQATT and CDR2 SNEGSKA (reference sequence). The CDR3 spells CSASYRGGREGTEAFF. The CDR3 DNA sequence: TGCAGTGCTAGTTACCGAGGAGGCAGGGAGGGCACTGAAGCTTTCTTT.

The V and J genes are TRBV27 and TRBJ2-5; D gene ambiguous. The V and J ends lost 5 bases and 5 bases respectively, with 12 bases between them. From germline, CDR1 is MNHEY and CDR2 SMNVEV (reference sequence). CDR3 size: 13 residues. The CDR3 bases are TGTGCCAGCAGTAACCGCCCCGGGGAGACCCAGTACTTC. Its translation is CASSNRPGETQYF.

This chain uses TRBV19 with TRBJ1-5, with D perhaps matching TRBD1 (6 bases). Trimming took off 6 bases at V and 1 base at J, with 10 bases between the two ends. The CDR3 covers 14 residues. CDR1 and CDR2 from the germline V gene are LNHDA and SQIVND (reference sequence). The CDR3 sequence: CASSEQGSNQPQHF. CDR3 bases: TGTGCCAGTAGCGAACAGGGCAGCAATCAGCCCCAGCATTTT.

This chain connects TRBV9 to TRBJ2-1; no definite D call. The CDR3 length is 16 residues. Between the trimmed V and J ends, which lost 0 bases and 0 bases, there was a span of 10 bases. CDR1 is SGDLS, CDR2 YYNGEE, per germline. The CDR3 loop reads CASSVGGPSSYNEQFF. The DNA of the CDR3 is TGTGCCAGCAGCGTAGGCGGCCCGAGCTCCTACAATGAGCAGTTCTTC.

V gene TRBV27 combines with J gene TRBJ1-5; D is undetermined. CDR3 length: 15 residues. The germline V and J ends were trimmed by 6 bases and 0 bases, with 12 bases remaining between them. Germline V gene sequence: CDR1 MNHEY, CDR2 SMNVEV (reference sequence). The CDR3: CASSPDGYSNQPQHF. CDR3 DNA sequence: TGTGCCAGCAGCCCGGACGGCTATAGCAATCAGCCCCAGCATTTT.

This clone appeared once. V gene TRBV11-3 combines with J gene TRBJ2-5, with 10 bases aligning to TRBD1. The CDR3 runs 16 residues. Losses at the gene ends were 1 base for V and 1 base for J; bases not matched to a gene: 3. CDR1 SGHNT and CDR2 YENEEA come from the germline V gene. In DNA form, the CDR3 reads TGTGCCAGCAGCTTAGGGGACAGGGGTCCCCAAGAGACCCAGTACTTC. Its translation: CASSLGDRGPQETQYF.

The chain employs TRBV9 and TRBJ1-6; a weak D match, TRBD1 (5 bases). Germline V gene lookup returns CDR1 SGDLS and CDR2 YYNGEE. Between the trimmed V and J ends, which lost 0 bases and 7 bases, there was a span of 8 bases. The CDR3 has 14 residues. The CDR3 DNA sequence: TGTGCCAGCAGCGTAGGGGGCGCGAATTCACCCCTCCACTTT. As protein: CASSVGGANSPLHF.

The chain uses TRBV9 and TRBJ2-3; the D is unclear. Between the trimmed V and J ends, which lost 2 bases and 0 bases, there was a span of 10 bases. CDR1 and CDR2 (germline): SGDLS, YYNGEE. The CDR3 runs to 15 residues. The CDR3 region has the DNA TGTGCCAGCAGCGTCCACCCCGGGAGCACAGATACGCAGTATTTT. Residues: CASSVHPGSTDTQYF.

The chain links TRBV15 to TRBJ1-1; no definite D call. V dropped 1 base and J dropped 7 bases, with 10 bases sitting between them. The CDR3 is made up of 13 amino acids. From germline, CDR1 is LNHNV and CDR2 YYDKDF (reference sequence). The chain's CDR3 is CATSRGRTFEAFF. In nucleotides, the CDR3 is TGTGCCACCAGCAGAGGCCGGACCTTTGAAGCTTTCTTT.

This rearrangement joins TRBV6-1 to TRBJ1-1; the D is unclear. V lost 0 bases, J lost 0 bases, and 5 bases lay in between. The germline V gene encodes CDR1 MNHNS and CDR2 SASEGT. This CDR3 has 14 amino acids. Here the CDR3 reads CASSEAGMNTEAFF. CDR3 DNA: TGTGCCAGCAGTGAAGCGGGGATGAACACTGAAGCTTTCTTT.

The V gene is TRBV27, the J gene TRBJ1-5; 7 bases match TRBD1. CDR1 and CDR2 from the germline V gene are MNHEY and SMNVEV (reference sequence). Unmatched junction bases numbered 12, after V lost 6 bases and J lost 10 bases. The CDR3 consists of 14 residues. In nucleotides, the CDR3 is TGTGCCAGCAGCACGCGGGACAGAGGGGCTCCCCAGCATTTT. It specifies CASSTRDRGAPQHF.

The sample holds one count of this clone. The rearrangement uses TRBV6-1 and TRBJ2-1; maybe TRBD2 (6 bases). The CDR3 runs to 15 residues. The germline V and J ends were trimmed by 0 bases and 5 bases, with 11 bases remaining between them. Germline V CDR1 and CDR2: MNHNS, SASEGT. The CDR3 is CASSEAGGWDNEQFF. For the CDR3, the DNA is TGTGCCAGCAGTGAAGCAGGAGGGTGGGACAATGAGCAGTTCTTC.

The CDR3 spells CASSPWTSGDEELFF. For the CDR3, the DNA is TGTGCCAGCAGTCCCTGGACTAGCGGTGATGAGGAGCTGTTTTTT. This chain joins TRBV2 and TRBJ2-2, with TRBD2 identical over 10 bases. The CDR3 has 15 amino acids. Trimming took 5 bases from V and 10 from J; bases not matched to a gene: 10. Germline CDR1 is SNHLY and CDR2 is FYNNEI.

This clone was counted between two and nine times. The chain carries TRBV27 and TRBJ1-2; D call uncertain. V was trimmed by 5 bases and J by 4 bases, leaving 14 bases between them. The CDR3 is made up of 14 amino acids. Looked up from germline, CDR1 is MNHEY and CDR2 is SMNVEV (reference sequence). CDR3 amino acids: CASSPMGESYGYTF. The CDR3 nucleotides read TGTGCCAGCAGTCCCATGGGAGAGAGCTATGGCTACACCTTC.

This chain connects TRBV27 to TRBJ1-6; D is undetermined. CDR1 is MNHEY and CDR2 is SMNVEV in the germline V gene (reference sequence). V lost 4 bases and J 5 bases, leaving 12 bases between the germline ends. The CDR3 loop spans 15 amino acids. CDR3 sequence: CASSSRPGDNSPLHF. The CDR3 coding sequence is TGTGCCAGCAGTTCCCGGCCCGGTGATAATTCACCCCTCCACTTT.

This clone appeared once. CDR3 sequence (DNA): TGTGCTAGTGGCCGACTAGCGGTCACAGATACGCAGTATTTT. This encodes CASGRLAVTDTQYF. The chain uses TRBV12-5 and TRBJ2-3, with 9 bases identical to TRBD2. This CDR3 spans 14 amino acids. Trimming at V came to 6 bases and at J to 2 bases, leaving 3 bases not matched to a gene. CDR1 is LGHNT, CDR2 FRNRAP, per germline.

The chain is built from TRBV4-1 and TRBJ1-6, with D possibly matching TRBD1 (6 bases). V lost 0 bases and J 7 bases, leaving 10 bases between the germline ends. CDR3 length: 15 residues. CDR1 is MGHRA, CDR2 YSYEKL, per germline. The CDR3 loop reads CASSQDITGNSPLHF. CDR3 bases: TGCGCCAGCAGCCAAGATATCACAGGGAATTCACCCCTCCACTTT.

This chain joins TRBV7-2 and TRBJ2-3, with D maybe TRBD1 (5 bases). CDR1 SGHTA and CDR2 FQGNSA come from the germline V gene. This CDR3 is built from 14 residues. V was trimmed by 2 bases and J by 0 bases, leaving 6 bases between them. The CDR3 sequence: CASSLSGSTDTQYF. CDR3 DNA: TGTGCCAGCAGCTTATCAGGGAGCACAGATACGCAGTATTTT.

In this sample, this clone turned up a few times. The chain carries TRBV4-2 and TRBJ1-2; D may be TRBD1 (6 bases). The CDR3 loop spans 16 amino acids. Trimming stripped 0 bases from V and 2 bases from J, with 13 bases between. Looked up from germline, CDR1 is LGHNA and CDR2 is YNFKEQ. The CDR3 region is CASSQDPDRPNYGYTF. CDR3 DNA sequence: TGTGCCAGCAGCCAAGACCCCGACAGGCCGAACTATGGCTACACCTTC.

This clone was recorded once. V and J are TRBV5-4 and TRBJ2-7, with a possible D match to TRBD2 (7 bases). The CDR3 loop spans 18 amino acids. CDR1 is SGHNT and CDR2 is YYREEE in the germline V gene (reference sequence). V was pared by 6 bases and J by 0 bases, with 25 bases between. The CDR3 reads CASTQGGGAFGRSYEQYF. CDR3 in DNA: TGTGCCAGCACTCAAGGAGGGGGGGCCTTTGGTCGCTCCTACGAGCAGTACTTC.

The chain has TRBV16 and TRBJ1-5, with unresolved D. Germline CDR1 and CDR2: KGHSY and FQNENV. Trimming cost V 3 bases and J 5 bases, with 5 bases left between them. This CDR3 spans 12 amino acids. The CDR3 reads CASSQPDQPQHF. CDR3 bases: TGTGCCAGCAGCCAGCCCGATCAGCCCCAGCATTTT.

Judged by abundance, this clone is medium-sized (0.01 to 0.1%). The rearrangement uses TRBV19 and TRBJ2-7; 8 bases agree with TRBD1. Looked up from germline, CDR1 is LNHDA and CDR2 is SQIVND (reference sequence). With 6 bases clipped from V and 5 bases from J, the junction kept 6 bases outside the gene matches. This CDR3 region has 13 residues. CDR3 region: CASSLDRANEQYF. In DNA, the CDR3 is TGTGCCAGTAGCTTGGACAGGGCAAACGAGCAGTACTTC.